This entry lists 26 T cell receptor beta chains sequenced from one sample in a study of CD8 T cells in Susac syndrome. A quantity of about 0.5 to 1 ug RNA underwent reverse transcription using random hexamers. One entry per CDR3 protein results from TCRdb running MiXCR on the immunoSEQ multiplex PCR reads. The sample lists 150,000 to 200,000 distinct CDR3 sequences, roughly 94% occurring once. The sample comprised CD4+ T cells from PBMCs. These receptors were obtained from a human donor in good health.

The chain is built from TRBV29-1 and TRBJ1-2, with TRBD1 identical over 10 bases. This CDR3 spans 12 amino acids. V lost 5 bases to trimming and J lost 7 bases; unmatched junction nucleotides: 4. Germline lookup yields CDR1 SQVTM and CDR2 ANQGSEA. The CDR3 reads CSVQGQGFGYTF. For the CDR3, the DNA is TGCAGCGTTCAGGGACAGGGGTTTGGCTACACCTTC.

For the CDR3, the DNA is TGTGCCTGGAGTGTAGGGGCCAAGACTGAAGCTTTCTTT. Translation: CAWSVGAKTEAFF. V usage is TRBV30 and J usage is TRBJ1-1; TRBD1 might be the D (5 bases). Germline CDR1 reads GTSNPN; CDR2 reads SVGIG (reference sequence). The CDR3 is 13 amino acids. V was clipped by 0 bases and J by 5 bases, with 10 bases between them.

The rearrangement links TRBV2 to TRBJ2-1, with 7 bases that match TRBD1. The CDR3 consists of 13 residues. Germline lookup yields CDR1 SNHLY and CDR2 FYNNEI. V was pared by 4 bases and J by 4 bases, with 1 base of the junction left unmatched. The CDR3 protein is CASSATGYNEQFF. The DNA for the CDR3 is TGTGCCAGCAGTGCGACAGGGTACAATGAGCAGTTCTTC.

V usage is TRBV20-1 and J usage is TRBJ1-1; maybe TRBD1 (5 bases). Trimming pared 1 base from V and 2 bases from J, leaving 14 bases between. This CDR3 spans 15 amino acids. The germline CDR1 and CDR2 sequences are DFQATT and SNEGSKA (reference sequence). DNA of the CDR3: TGCAGTGCTAGAGGTGCGTCAGGGCGAAACACTGAAGCTTTCTTT. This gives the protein CSARGASGRNTEAFF.

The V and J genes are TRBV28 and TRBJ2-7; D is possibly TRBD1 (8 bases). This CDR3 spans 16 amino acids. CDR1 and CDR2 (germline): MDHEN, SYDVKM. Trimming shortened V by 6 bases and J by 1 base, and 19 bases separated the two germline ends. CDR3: CASSPTGQGLSYEQYF. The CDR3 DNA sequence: TGTGCCAGCAGCCCGACCGGACAGGGACTATCCTACGAGCAGTACTTC.

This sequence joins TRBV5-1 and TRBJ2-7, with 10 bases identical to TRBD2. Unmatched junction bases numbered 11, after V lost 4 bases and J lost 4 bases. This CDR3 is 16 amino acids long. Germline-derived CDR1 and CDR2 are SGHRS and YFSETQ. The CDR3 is CASSQMVLTSGYEQYF. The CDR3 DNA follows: TGCGCCAGCAGCCAGATGGTTCTGACTAGCGGGTACGAGCAGTACTTC.

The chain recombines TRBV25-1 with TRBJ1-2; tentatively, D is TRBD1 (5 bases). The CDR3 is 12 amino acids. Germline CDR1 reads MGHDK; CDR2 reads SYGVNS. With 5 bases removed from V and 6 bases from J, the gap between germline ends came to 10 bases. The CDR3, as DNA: TGTGCCAGCAGTCGGGGGTCGCATGGCTACACCTTC. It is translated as CASSRGSHGYTF.

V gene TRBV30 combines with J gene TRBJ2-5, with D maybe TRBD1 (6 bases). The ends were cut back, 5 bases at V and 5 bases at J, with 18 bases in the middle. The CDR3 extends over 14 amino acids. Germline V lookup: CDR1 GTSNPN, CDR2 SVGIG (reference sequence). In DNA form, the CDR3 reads TGTGCCTGGCATGACAGGCATAGGAGGGAGACCCAGTACTTC. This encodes CAWHDRHRRETQYF.

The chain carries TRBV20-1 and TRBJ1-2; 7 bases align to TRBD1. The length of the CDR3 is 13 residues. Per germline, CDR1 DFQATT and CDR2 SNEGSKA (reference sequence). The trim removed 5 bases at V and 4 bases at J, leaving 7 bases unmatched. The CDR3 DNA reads TGCAGTGCTTATCTAGGGGGCGGCTATGGCTACACCTTC. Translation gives CSAYLGGGYGYTF.

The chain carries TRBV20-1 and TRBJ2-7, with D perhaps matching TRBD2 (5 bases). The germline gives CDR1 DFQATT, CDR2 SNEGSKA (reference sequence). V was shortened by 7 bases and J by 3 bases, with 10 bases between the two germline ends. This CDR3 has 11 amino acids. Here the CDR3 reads CSGTRDYEQYF. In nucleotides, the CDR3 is TGCAGTGGTACGAGGGACTACGAGCAGTACTTC.

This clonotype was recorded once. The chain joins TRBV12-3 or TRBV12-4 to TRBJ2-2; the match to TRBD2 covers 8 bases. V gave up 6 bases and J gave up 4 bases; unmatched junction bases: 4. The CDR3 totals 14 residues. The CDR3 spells CASRSGRATGELFF. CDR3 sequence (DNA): TGTGCCAGCAGGTCCGGGAGGGCCACCGGGGAGCTGTTTTTT.

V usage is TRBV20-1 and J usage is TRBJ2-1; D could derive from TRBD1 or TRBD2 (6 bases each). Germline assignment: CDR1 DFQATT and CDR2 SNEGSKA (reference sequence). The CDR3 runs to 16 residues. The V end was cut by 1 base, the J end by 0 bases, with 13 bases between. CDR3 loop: CSARGWGASSYNEQFF. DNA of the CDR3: TGCAGTGCTAGAGGTTGGGGGGCAAGCTCCTACAATGAGCAGTTCTTC.

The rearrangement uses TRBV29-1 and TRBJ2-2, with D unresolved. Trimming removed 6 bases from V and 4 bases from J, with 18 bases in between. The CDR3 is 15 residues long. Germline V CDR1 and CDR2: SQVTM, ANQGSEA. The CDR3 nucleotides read TGCAGCGTCCCTGGGGTAGAACCGATCACCGGGGAGCTGTTTTTT. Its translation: CSVPGVEPITGELFF.

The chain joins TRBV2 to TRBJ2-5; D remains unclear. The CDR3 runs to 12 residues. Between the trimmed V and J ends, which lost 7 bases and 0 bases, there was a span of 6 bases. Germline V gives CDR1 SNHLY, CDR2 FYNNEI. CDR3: CASKHYQETQYF. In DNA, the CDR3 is TGTGCCAGCAAGCACTACCAAGAGACCCAGTACTTC.

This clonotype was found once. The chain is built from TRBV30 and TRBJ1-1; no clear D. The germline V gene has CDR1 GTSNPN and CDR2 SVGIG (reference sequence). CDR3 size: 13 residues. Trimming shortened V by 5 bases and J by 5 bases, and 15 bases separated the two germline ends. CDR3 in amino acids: CAWAIRVGTEAFF. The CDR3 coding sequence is TGTGCCTGGGCCATAAGGGTGGGGACTGAAGCTTTCTTT.

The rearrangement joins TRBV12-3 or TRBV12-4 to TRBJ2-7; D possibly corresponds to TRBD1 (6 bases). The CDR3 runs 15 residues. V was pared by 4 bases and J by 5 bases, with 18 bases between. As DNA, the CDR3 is TGTGCCAGCAGTTCCTCCCAGGGGCAGTGGAACGAGCAGTACTTC. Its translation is CASSSSQGQWNEQYF.

CDR3 amino acids: CASRGAEFYNEQFF. In nucleotides, the CDR3 is TGTGCCAGCAGGGGAGCGGAGTTCTACAATGAGCAGTTCTTC. The rearrangement joins TRBV12-3 or TRBV12-4 to TRBJ2-1, with D perhaps matching TRBD2 (5 bases). CDR3 size: 14 residues. Trimming shortened V by 6 bases and J by 3 bases, and 12 bases separated the two germline ends.

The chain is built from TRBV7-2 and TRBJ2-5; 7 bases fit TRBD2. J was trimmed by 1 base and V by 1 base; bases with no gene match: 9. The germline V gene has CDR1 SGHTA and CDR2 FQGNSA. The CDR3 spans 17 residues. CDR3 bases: TGTGCCAGCAGCTTAGGCGGCCCTAGCGGATCCCAAGAGACCCAGTACTTC. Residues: CASSLGGPSGSQETQYF.

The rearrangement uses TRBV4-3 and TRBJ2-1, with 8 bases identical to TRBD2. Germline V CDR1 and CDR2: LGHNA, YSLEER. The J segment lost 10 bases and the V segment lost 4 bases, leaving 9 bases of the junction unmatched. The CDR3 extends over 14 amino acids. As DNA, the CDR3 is TGCGCCAGCAGCCCCCTACGGGAGGGGAAGGAGCAGTTCTTC. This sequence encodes CASSPLREGKEQFF.

The CDR3 sequence: CSARLQMNQPQHF. DNA for the CDR3: TGCAGTGCTAGATTACAGATGAATCAGCCCCAGCATTTT. The chain employs TRBV20-1 and TRBJ1-5, with unresolved D. V lost 2 bases, J lost 4 bases, and 9 bases lay in between. The CDR3 extends over 13 amino acids. Germline V lookup: CDR1 DFQATT, CDR2 SNEGSKA (reference sequence).

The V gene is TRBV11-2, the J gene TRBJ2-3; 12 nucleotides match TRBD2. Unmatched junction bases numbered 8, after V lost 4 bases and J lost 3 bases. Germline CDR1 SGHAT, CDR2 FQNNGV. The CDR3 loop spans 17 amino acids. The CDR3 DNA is TGTGCCAGCAGCTCTCGGTTGACTAGCGGGGGAACAGATACGCAGTATTTT. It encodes CASSSRLTSGGTDTQYF.

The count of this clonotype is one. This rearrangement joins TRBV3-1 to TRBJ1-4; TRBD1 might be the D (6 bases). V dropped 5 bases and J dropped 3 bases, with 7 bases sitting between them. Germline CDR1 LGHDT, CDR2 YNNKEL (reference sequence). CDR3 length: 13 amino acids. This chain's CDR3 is CASSWTANEKLFF. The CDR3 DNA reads TGTGCCAGCAGCTGGACAGCTAATGAAAAACTGTTTTTT.

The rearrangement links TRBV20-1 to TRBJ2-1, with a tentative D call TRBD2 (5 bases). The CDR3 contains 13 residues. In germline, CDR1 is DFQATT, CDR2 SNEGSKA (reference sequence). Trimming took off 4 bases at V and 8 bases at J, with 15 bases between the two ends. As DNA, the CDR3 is TGCAGTGCTATGTTCCGCGGGCAGGATGAGCAGTTCTTC. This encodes CSAMFRGQDEQFF.

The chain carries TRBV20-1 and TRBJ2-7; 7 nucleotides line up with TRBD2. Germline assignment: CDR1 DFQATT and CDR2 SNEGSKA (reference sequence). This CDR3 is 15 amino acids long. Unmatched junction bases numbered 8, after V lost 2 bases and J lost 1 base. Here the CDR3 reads CSARPGGRMSYEQYF. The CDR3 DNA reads TGCAGTGCTAGACCGGGCGGGAGAATGTCCTACGAGCAGTACTTC.

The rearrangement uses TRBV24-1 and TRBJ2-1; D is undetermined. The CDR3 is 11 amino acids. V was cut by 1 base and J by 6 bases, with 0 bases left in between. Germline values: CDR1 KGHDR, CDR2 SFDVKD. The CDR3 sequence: CATSDFNEQFF. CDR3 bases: TGTGCCACCAGTGATTTCAATGAGCAGTTCTTC.

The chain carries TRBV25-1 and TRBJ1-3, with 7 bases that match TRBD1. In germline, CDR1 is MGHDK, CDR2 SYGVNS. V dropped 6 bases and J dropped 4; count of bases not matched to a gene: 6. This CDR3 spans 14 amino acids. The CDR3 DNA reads TGTGCCAGCAGGACACCAGGGGGAGGAAACACCATATATTTT. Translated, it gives CASRTPGGGNTIYF.